A selection of T cell receptor beta chains follows, all from one sample in a study of T cell responses to AZD1222 COVID-19 vaccine. The data were produced by immunoSEQ multiplex PCR, yet TCRdb's version contains in-frame clones alone and is incomplete. The sample yields 150,000 to 200,000 clones, approximately 87% seen once. The sample here was peripheral blood, taken on day 0 of MenACWY control vaccination. The receptor set was obtained from an adult in good health. Each CDR3 is given with its conserved first and last residue. D genes are given only for firm matches. Some rows mark clone size as missing; the rest say once, few, many or name a class of expanded clone.

V gene	J gene	D gene	clone size	CDR3 protein	CDR3 DNA
TRBV5-1	TRBJ2-2	TRBD2	.	CASSQPSGGDTGELFF	TGCGCCAGCAGCCAACCTAGCGGGGGAGACACCGGGGAGCTGTTTTTT
TRBV11-2	TRBJ2-7	TRBD2	.	CASSPVAGGRYEQYF	TGTGCCAGCAGCCCAGTAGCGGGAGGGAGGTACGAGCAGTACTTC
TRBV9	TRBJ1-1	.	.	CASSVEINTEAFF	TGTGCCAGCAGCGTTGAGATAAACACTGAAGCTTTCTTT
TRBV28	TRBJ1-5	.	.	CASMVVRQPQHF	TGTGCCAGCATGGTGGTCCGCCAGCCCCAGCATTTT
TRBV15	TRBJ2-7	TRBD2	.	CATSSSWGGYEQYF	TGTGCCACCAGCAGTTCGTGGGGGGGGTACGAGCAGTACTTC
TRBV9	TRBJ2-1	.	.	CASGGGSVGNEQFF	TGTGCCAGCGGTGGGGGGTCAGTGGGCAATGAGCAGTTCTTC
TRBV7-9	TRBJ2-1	.	.	CASSLVELSRNEQFF	TGTGCCAGCAGCTTAGTGGAGCTTAGTCGGAATGAGCAGTTCTTC
TRBV18	TRBJ1-4	TRBD1	.	CASSPDRDEKLFF	TGTGCCAGCTCACCTGACAGGGACGAAAAACTGTTTTTT
TRBV2	TRBJ2-1	TRBD2	.	CASSKKLAGYALNEQFF	TGTGCCAGCAGTAAGAAGCTAGCGGGGTACGCCCTGAATGAGCAGTTCTTC
TRBV6-1	TRBJ1-3	.	.	CASSEDRSRNTIYF	TGTGCCAGCAGTGAAGATCGGTCGCGAAACACCATATATTTT
TRBV30	TRBJ1-3	.	.	CAWSNMGVSGNTIYF	TGTGCCTGGAGTAACATGGGGGTCTCTGGAAACACCATATATTTT
TRBV29-1	TRBJ2-3	TRBD2	.	CSVVSGGSADTQYF	TGCAGCGTCGTCAGCGGGGGGAGTGCAGATACGCAGTATTTT
TRBV18	TRBJ1-6	TRBD1	.	CASSPETGYSPLHF	TGTGCCAGCTCACCAGAGACAGGGTATTCACCCCTCCACTTT
TRBV20-1	TRBJ1-2	.	.	CSARTDSLDTF	TGCAGTGCTAGAACGGACAGCTTGGACACCTTC
TRBV7-9	TRBJ2-5	.	once	CASSLQPQGWETQYF	TGTGCCAGCAGCTTACAGCCTCAGGGTTGGGAGACCCAGTACTTC
TRBV7-9	TRBJ1-3	.	.	CASSPEAGNTIYF	TGTGCCAGCAGCCCGGAGGCTGGAAACACCATATATTTT
TRBV2	TRBJ1-1	.	once	CASISMGYTEAFF	TGTGCCAGCATTAGTATGGGGTACACTGAAGCTTTCTTT
TRBV18	TRBJ2-7	.	.	CASSPQGTYEQYF	TGTGCCAGCTCACCGCAGGGGACCTACGAGCAGTACTTC
TRBV10-3	TRBJ2-4	.	.	CAPCGQRKNIQYF	TGTGCCCCCTGCGGACAGCGAAAAAACATTCAGTACTTC
TRBV7-6	TRBJ1-6	.	.	CASSSRARDSPLHF	TGTGCCAGCAGCTCCAGGGCTAGGGATTCACCCCTCCACTTT
TRBV6-5	TRBJ1-1	.	once	CASSYSHGPMNTEAFF	TGTGCCAGCAGTTACTCTCATGGACCCATGAACACTGAAGCTTTCTTT
TRBV2	TRBJ1-4	TRBD1	.	CASSGQPLEKLFF	TGTGCCTCCTCGGGACAGCCGCTCGAAAAACTGTTTTTT
TRBV10-3	TRBJ2-1	.	.	CAISGSGVGTYNEQFF	TGTGCCATCAGTGGTAGCGGTGTAGGAACCTACAATGAGCAGTTCTTC
TRBV19	TRBJ2-7	TRBD2	.	CASLRAGGPIGEQYF	TGTGCCAGTCTCCGAGCGGGAGGGCCGATTGGCGAGCAGTACTTC
TRBV7-8	TRBJ1-4	TRBD1	.	CASSVGWTGNSELFF	TGTGCCAGCAGCGTAGGGTGGACAGGGAACTCCGAACTGTTTTTT
TRBV5-4	TRBJ2-2	TRBD1	.	CASSGAGQGHTGELFF	TGTGCCAGCAGCGGGGCGGGACAGGGACACACCGGGGAGCTGTTTTTT
TRBV4-3	TRBJ1-1	.	few	CASSQQTIGLNTEAFF	TGCGCCAGCAGCCAACAGACCATCGGGCTGAACACTGAAGCTTTCTTT
TRBV3-1/TRBV3-2	TRBJ2-1	TRBD2	.	CASSQEGTSGAYNEQFF	TGTGCCAGCAGCCAAGAGGGGACTAGCGGGGCGTACAATGAGCAGTTCTTC
TRBV14	TRBJ2-1	.	.	CASSQALFQYNEQFF	TGTGCCAGCAGCCAAGCTCTATTTCAGTACAATGAGCAGTTCTTC
TRBV20-1	TRBJ2-7	.	once	CSASSRLNEEQYF	TGCAGTGCTAGTAGCCGGTTGAATGAGGAGCAGTACTTC
TRBV24-1	TRBJ2-2	.	.	CATSGSGSVTGELFF	TGTGCCACCAGTGGCTCAGGGAGTGTCACCGGGGAGCTGTTTTTT
TRBV7-3	TRBJ2-2	.	.	CASSLGSSRRTGELFF	TGTGCCAGCAGCTTAGGGTCCTCCCGGCGCACCGGGGAGCTGTTTTTT
TRBV9	TRBJ2-7	TRBD1	.	CASSASGTGVSYEQYF	TGTGCCAGCAGCGCCTCCGGGACAGGTGTCTCCTACGAGCAGTACTTC
TRBV11-2	TRBJ1-1	.	.	CASSSRGGLNTEAFF	TGTGCCAGCAGCTCCCGAGGAGGACTGAACACTGAAGCTTTCTTT
TRBV15	TRBJ2-2	TRBD2	.	CATSRDSPGLAGGPFTGELFF	TGTGCCACCAGCAGAGATTCACCGGGGCTAGCGGGGGGGCCGTTCACCGGGGAGCTGTTTTTT
TRBV27	TRBJ2-7	.	.	CASSFWNSYEQYF	TGTGCCAGCAGTTTCTGGAACTCCTACGAGCAGTACTTC
TRBV7-6	TRBJ2-1	TRBD2	.	CASSLWTSGGDEQFF	TGTGCCAGCAGCTTATGGACTAGCGGGGGTGATGAGCAGTTCTTC
TRBV5-1	TRBJ1-1	.	few	CASSLEGLVNTEAFF	TGCGCCAGCAGCTTGGAGGGGTTAGTGAACACTGAAGCTTTCTTT
TRBV19	TRBJ1-1	.	.	CASSIARGTMNTEAFF	TGTGCCAGTAGTATCGCAAGGGGGACCATGAACACTGAAGCTTTCTTT
TRBV30	TRBJ2-7	.	.	CAWSPLSGSSYEQYF	TGTGCCTGGAGCCCCCTTAGCGGTAGCTCCTACGAGCAGTACTTC
TRBV4-2	TRBJ2-7	.	.	CASSQESQTEQYF	TGTGCCAGCAGCCAAGAATCCCAGACTGAGCAGTACTTC